The source of this TCR beta chain is a study of blood T cell repertoires in COVID-19. The repertoire was sequenced with immunoSEQ multiplex PCR; TCRdb's copy has only in-frame clones and lacks some. This sample has roughly 230,000 clones, with around four fifths found just once. Germline V gives CDR1 MDHEN, CDR2 SYDVKM. The CDR3 contains 12 residues. The V and J ends lost 6 bases and 5 bases respectively, with 10 bases between them. The clonotype originates from a man between 40 and 49 years old with active or convalescent COVID-19. Sequencing was done on a sample of peripheral blood. The chain is built from TRBV28 and TRBJ1-1; D is perhaps TRBD1 (5 bases). The CDR3 nucleotides are TGTGCCAGCAGCCCACCAGGGACTGAAGCTTTCTTT. This sequence encodes CASSPPGTEAFF.